Shown below are 9 T cell receptor beta chains from a single sample sequenced in a study of T-cell memory formation after mild COVID-19. TCRdb itself ran the 5' RACE reads through MiXCR, one entry per CDR3 protein. The repertoire holds some 130,000 distinct CDR3 sequences, with about 23% as singletons. Sequencing was done on a sample of PBMCs or a T cell subset sorted from them (not recorded which). The receptors here all came from an adult woman who had mild COVID-19 (a few samples of this study predate the infection). Cell type and time point are not known.

The rearrangement links TRBV4-1 to TRBJ2-3, with 10 bases fitting TRBD2. CDR1 is MGHRA and CDR2 is YSYEKL in the germline V gene. The CDR3 consists of 17 residues. The trim removed 1 base at V and 4 bases at J, leaving 8 bases unmatched. In nucleotides, the CDR3 is TGCGCCAGCAGCCAAGTAAGTGGGCTAGCGGGAGCAGATACGCAGTATTTT. Its protein product is CASSQVSGLAGADTQYF.

This clonotype was counted between two and nine times. The V and J genes are TRBV7-9 and TRBJ2-1; no definite D call. Germline CDR1 reads SEHNR; CDR2 reads FQNEAQ (reference sequence). V lost 3 bases to trimming and J lost 10 bases, with 13 bases between them. This CDR3 spans 13 amino acids. As DNA, the CDR3 is TGTGCCAGCAGCTTCCCCCCTTTGGAAGAGCAGTTCTTC. Translation: CASSFPPLEEQFF.

This clonotype was detected a few times. This chain links TRBV9 with TRBJ1-1; 7 bases line up with TRBD1. Germline values: CDR1 SGDLS, CDR2 YYNGEE. Unmatched junction bases numbered 2, after V lost 0 bases and J lost 3 bases. This CDR3 comprises 14 residues. CDR3 bases: TGTGCCAGCAGCGTAGCAGGGGGGCACACTGAAGCTTTCTTT. This codes for CASSVAGGHTEAFF.

This sequence joins TRBV9 and TRBJ2-3; 10 nucleotides match TRBD2. CDR3 length: 22 residues. The junction had 22 bases not matched to a gene; V was cut back by 3 bases and J by 0 bases. The germline CDR1 and CDR2 sequences are SGDLS and YYNGEE. The CDR3 protein is CASSASRGILAGASHSTDTQYF. In nucleotides, the CDR3 is TGTGCCAGCAGCGCGAGCCGCGGAATCCTAGCGGGAGCTTCACATAGCACAGATACGCAGTATTTT. The full variable domain, in which reference TRBV9 and TRBJ2-3 provide the parts outside the CDR3, is DSGVTQTPKHLITATGQRVTLRCSPRSGDLSVYWYQQSLDQGLQFLIQYYNGEERAKGNILERFSAQQFPDLHSELNLSSLELGDSALYFCASSASRGILAGASHSTDTQYFGPGTRLTVL.

V gene TRBV27 combines with J gene TRBJ1-1, with D tentatively TRBD1 (5 bases). The CDR3 loop spans 15 amino acids. V dropped 2 bases and J dropped 0 bases, with 10 bases sitting between them. From germline, CDR1 is MNHEY and CDR2 SMNVEV (reference sequence). The CDR3 coding sequence is TGTGCCAGCAGTTTAGGGGCAGAGATGAACACTGAAGCTTTCTTT. Protein: CASSLGAEMNTEAFF.

This clonotype appeared a single time. This chain links TRBV6-2 or TRBV6-3 with TRBJ2-7; D is ambiguous. V lost 2 bases, J lost 12 bases, and 14 bases lay in between. The CDR3 runs to 12 residues. Germline V CDR1 and CDR2: MNHEY, SVGEGT. CDR3 in amino acids: CASSYQDPRVYF. The CDR3, as DNA: TGTGCCAGCAGTTACCAGGACCCCCGGGTGTACTTC.

The chain links TRBV7-8 to TRBJ2-7; D is ambiguous. The CDR3 sequence is 12 residues long. Per germline, CDR1 SGHVS and CDR2 FQNEAQ. Trimming cost V 3 bases and J 5 bases, with 8 bases left between them. The CDR3 DNA reads TGTGCCAGCAGCTTGGATCTTCACGAGCAGTACTTC. This sequence encodes CASSLDLHEQYF.

The chain recombines TRBV2 with TRBJ2-3; TRBD2 matches 8 bases. The CDR3 consists of 14 residues. The germline gives CDR1 SNHLY, CDR2 FYNNEI. The ends lost 6 bases at V and 3 bases at J; junction bases unmatched: 5. The CDR3 protein is CASSPASGTDTQYF. CDR3 DNA sequence: TGTGCCAGCAGCCCGGCTAGCGGGACAGATACGCAGTATTTT. Supplemented by reference TRBV2 and TRBJ2-3, the full variable domain reads EPEVTQTPSHQVTQMGQEVILRCVPISNHLYFYWYRQILGQKVEFLVSFYNNEISEKSEIFDDQFSVERPDGSNFTLKIRSTKLEDSAMYFCASSPASGTDTQYFGPGTRLTVL.

There are a few counts of this clonotype. This rearrangement joins TRBV9 to TRBJ2-3, with 8 nucleotides matching TRBD2. CDR3 length: 16 residues. V lost 0 bases and J lost 4; bases outside the gene matches: 7. Per the germline V gene, CDR1 is SGDLS and CDR2 is YYNGEE. The CDR3 loop reads CASSVARGGGPDTQYF. The DNA for the CDR3 is TGTGCCAGCAGCGTAGCTCGGGGGGGAGGTCCAGATACGCAGTATTTT.